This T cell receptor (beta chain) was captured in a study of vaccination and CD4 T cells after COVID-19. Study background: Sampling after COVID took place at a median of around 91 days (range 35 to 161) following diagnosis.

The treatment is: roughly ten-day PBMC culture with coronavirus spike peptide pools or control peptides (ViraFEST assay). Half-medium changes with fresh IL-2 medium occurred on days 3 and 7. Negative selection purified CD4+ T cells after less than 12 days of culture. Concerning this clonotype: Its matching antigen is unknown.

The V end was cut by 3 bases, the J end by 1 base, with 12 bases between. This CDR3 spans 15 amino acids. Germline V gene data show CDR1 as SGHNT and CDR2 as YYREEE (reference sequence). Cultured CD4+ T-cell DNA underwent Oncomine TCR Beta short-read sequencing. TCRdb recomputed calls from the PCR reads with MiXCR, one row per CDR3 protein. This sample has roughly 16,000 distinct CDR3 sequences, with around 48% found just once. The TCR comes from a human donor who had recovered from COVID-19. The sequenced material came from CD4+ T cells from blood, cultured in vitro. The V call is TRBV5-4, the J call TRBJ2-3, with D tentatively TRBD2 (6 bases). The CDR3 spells CASSSRDSRTDTQYF. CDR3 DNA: TGTGCCAGCAGCTCCCGGGACTCCCGCACAGATACGCAGTATTTT.